This T cell receptor (beta chain) was obtained from a study of radiation and T cells in renal cell carcinoma. Study summary: Nephrectomy followed 15 Gy stereotactic body radiation by 4 weeks. Study-level points and caveats: Without pretreatment biopsies, baseline tumor clonotype presence was undetermined.

About this clone itself: The target antigen is unknown.

Clones were read by immunoSEQ multiplex PCR, and TCRdb kept only the in-frame ones, dropping some. Of some 60,000 clones listed, around 81% are singletons. V shed 0 bases and J shed 9 bases, with 15 bases lying between them. The CDR3 is made up of 15 amino acids. CDR1 LGHNA and CDR2 YSLEER come from the germline V gene. This sample's time point: blood 2 weeks post-SBRT. As for treatment: 15 Gy SBRT to primary tumor, nephrectomy 4 weeks later. Serial blood draws occurred at baseline and 2 and 4 weeks post-SBRT. The gene calls are TRBV4-3 and TRBJ1-3, with D possibly matching TRBD1 (5 bases). The sequences come from blood, collected from a patient whose treatment included radiotherapy and nephrectomy. The sequence came from a man aged 55 to 70 with renal cell carcinoma. The CDR3 DNA sequence: TGCGCCAGCAGCCAAGATATAACAGGCGGTCGCACCATATATTTT. Translation: CASSQDITGGRTIYF.